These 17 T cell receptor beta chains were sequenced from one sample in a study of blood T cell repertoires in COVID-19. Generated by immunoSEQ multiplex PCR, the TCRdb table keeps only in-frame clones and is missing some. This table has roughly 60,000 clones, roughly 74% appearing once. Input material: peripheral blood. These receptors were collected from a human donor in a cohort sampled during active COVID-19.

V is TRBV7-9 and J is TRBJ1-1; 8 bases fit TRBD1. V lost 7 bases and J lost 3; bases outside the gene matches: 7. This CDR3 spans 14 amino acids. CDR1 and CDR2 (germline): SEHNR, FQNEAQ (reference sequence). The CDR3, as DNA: TGTGCCAGCACCCTTCAGGGGGCCTACACTGAAGCTTTCTTT. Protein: CASTLQGAYTEAFF.

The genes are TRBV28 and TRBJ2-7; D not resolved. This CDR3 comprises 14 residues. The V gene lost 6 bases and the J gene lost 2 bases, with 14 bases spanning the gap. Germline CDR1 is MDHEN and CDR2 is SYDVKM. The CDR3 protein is CASSRLLGTYEQYF. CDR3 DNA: TGTGCCAGCAGCCGTCTTCTCGGTACCTACGAGCAGTACTTC.

CDR3 in DNA: TGTGCCAGCAGCAGGACTAGCGGGGGATACAATGAGCAGTTCTTC. Its translation is CASSRTSGGYNEQFF. J is TRBJ2-1 and V is TRBV11-2; TRBD2 agrees at 13 bases. V gave up 5 bases and J gave up 4 bases; unmatched junction bases: 2. This CDR3 contains 15 residues. Per the germline V gene, CDR1 is SGHAT and CDR2 is FQNNGV.

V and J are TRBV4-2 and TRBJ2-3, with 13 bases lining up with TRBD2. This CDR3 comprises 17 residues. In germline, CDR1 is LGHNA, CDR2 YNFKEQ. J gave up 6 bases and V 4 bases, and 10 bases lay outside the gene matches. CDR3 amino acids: CASSPGLAGLWGDTQYF. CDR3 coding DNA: TGTGCCAGCAGCCCGGGACTAGCGGGACTTTGGGGTGATACGCAGTATTTT.

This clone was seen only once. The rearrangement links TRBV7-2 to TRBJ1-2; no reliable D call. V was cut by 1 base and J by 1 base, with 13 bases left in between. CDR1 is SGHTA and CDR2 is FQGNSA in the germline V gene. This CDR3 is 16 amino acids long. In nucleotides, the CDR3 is TGTGCCAGCAGCTTAGGCAGCGGACTTGTTAACTATGGCTACACCTTC. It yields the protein CASSLGSGLVNYGYTF.

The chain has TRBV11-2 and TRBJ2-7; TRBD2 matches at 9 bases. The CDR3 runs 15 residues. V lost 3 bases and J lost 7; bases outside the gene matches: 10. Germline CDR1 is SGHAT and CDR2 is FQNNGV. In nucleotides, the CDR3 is TGTGCCAGCAGCTTTAGCGGGGGCAAGCCGGGGGAGCAGTACTTC. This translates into CASSFSGGKPGEQYF.

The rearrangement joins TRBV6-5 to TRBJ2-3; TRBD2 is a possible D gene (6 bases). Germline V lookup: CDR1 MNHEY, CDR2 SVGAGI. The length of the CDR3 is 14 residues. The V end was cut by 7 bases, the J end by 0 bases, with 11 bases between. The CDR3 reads CASKKSGSTDTQYF. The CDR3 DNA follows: TGTGCCAGCAAAAAGAGCGGGAGCACAGATACGCAGTATTTT.

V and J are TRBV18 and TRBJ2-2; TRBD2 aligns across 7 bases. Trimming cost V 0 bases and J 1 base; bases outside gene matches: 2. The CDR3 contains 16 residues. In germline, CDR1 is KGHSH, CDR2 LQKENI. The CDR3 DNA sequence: TGTGCCAGCTCACCACCTTCTAGCGGGAACACCGGGGAGCTGTTTTTT. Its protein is CASSPPSSGNTGELFF. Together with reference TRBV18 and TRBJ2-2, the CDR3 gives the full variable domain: NAGVMQNPRHLVRRRGQEARLRCSPMKGHSHVYWYRQLPEEGLKFMVYLQKENIIDESGMPKERFSAEFPKEGPSILRIQQVVRGDSAAYFCASSPPSSGNTGELFFGEGSRLTVL.

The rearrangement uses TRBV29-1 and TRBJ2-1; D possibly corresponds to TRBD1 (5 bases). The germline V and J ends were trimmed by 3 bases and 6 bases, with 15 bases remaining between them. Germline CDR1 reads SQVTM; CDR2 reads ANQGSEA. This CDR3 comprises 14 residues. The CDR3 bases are TGCAGCGTTGAGGTGGGGCTCCAGACCAATGAGCAGTTCTTC. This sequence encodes CSVEVGLQTNEQFF.

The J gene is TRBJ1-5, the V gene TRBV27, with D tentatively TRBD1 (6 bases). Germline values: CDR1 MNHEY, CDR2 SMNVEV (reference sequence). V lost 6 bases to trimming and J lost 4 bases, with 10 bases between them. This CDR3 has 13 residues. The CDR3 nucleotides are TGTGCCAGCAGGCAGGGGCCGAATCAGCCCCAGCATTTT. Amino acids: CASRQGPNQPQHF.

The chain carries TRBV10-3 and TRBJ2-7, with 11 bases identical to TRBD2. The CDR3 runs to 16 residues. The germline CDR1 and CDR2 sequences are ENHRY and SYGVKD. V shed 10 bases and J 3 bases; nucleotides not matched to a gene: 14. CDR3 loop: CATEGLAAEGVYEQYF. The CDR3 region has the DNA TGTGCCACCGAGGGACTAGCGGCTGAGGGGGTCTACGAGCAGTACTTC.

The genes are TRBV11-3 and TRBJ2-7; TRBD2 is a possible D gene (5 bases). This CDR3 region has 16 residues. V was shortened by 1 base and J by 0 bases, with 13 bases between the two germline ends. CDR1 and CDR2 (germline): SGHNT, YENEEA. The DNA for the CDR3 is TGTGCCAGCAGCTTAGCAGCCCTAGAGGGCTCCTACGAGCAGTACTTC. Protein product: CASSLAALEGSYEQYF.

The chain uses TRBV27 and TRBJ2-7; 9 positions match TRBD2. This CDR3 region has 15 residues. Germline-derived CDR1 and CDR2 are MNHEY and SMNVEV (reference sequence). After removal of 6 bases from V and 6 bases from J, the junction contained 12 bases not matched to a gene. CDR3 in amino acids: CASSPLREGVVEQYF. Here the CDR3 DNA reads TGTGCCAGCAGCCCTCTGCGGGAGGGGGTGGTCGAGCAGTACTTC.

The CDR3 protein is CASSSRTGVDGELFF. The CDR3 DNA follows: TGCGCCAGCAGCTCGAGGACAGGGGTTGACGGGGAGCTGTTTTTT. The chain joins TRBV5-1 to TRBJ2-2, with 9 bases fitting TRBD1. Looked up from germline, CDR1 is SGHRS and CDR2 is YFSETQ. The CDR3 is 15 residues long. Unmatched junction bases numbered 7, after V lost 3 bases and J lost 7 bases.

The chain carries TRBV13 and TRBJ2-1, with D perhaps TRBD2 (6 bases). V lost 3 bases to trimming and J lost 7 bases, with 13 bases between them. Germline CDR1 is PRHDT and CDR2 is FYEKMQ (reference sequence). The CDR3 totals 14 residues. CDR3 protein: CASSFRWSGNEQFF. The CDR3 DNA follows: TGTGCCAGCAGCTTCCGATGGAGCGGGAATGAGCAGTTCTTC.

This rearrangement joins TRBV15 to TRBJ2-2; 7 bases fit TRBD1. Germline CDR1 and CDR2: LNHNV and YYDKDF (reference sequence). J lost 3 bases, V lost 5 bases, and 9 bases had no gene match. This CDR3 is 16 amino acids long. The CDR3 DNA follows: TGTGCCACCAGCGCTAGAACAGGGGAGTACACCGGGGAGCTGTTTTTT. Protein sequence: CATSARTGEYTGELFF. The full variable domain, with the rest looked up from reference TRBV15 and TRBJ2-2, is DAMVIQNPRYQVTQFGKPVTLSCSQTLNHNVMYWYQQKSSQAPKLLFHYYDKDFNNEADTPDNFQSRRPNTSFCFLDIRSPGLGDTAMYLCATSARTGEYTGELFFGEGSRLTVL.

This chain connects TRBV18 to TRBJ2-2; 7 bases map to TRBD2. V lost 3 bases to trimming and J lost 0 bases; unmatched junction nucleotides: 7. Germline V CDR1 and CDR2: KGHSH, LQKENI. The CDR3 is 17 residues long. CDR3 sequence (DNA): TGTGCCAGCTCACCTCAGCGGGGAACGACGAACACCGGGGAGCTGTTTTTT. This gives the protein CASSPQRGTTNTGELFF.